This T cell receptor beta chain appears in the sequencing data of a study of spatial heterogeneity in lung cancer (dated by TCRdb to about 2019). With regard to the full study: The donors were some 70 patients from the lung TRACERx cohort who had early-stage, untreated non-small cell lung cancer. The study linked features of the TCR repertoire to counts of nonsynonymous mutations, which were determined by whole-exome sequencing of tumor tissue. In the raw uncorrected reads, each unique combination of TCR and UMI appeared more than ten times on average. Follow-up PBMC samples were sequenced whenever available, with a median time to follow-up of approximately 23 months after resection. Both alpha and beta chains were TCR-sequenced in 200 to 250 tumor regions, some 64 matched nontumor lung samples and some 50 PBMC samples obtained at surgery. Beta-chain transcripts were consistently detected in greater numbers than alpha-chain transcripts, which likely reflects a higher abundance of beta-chain transcripts. The study quantitatively compared TCR alpha and beta repertoires across multiple tumor regions, matched nontumor lung and blood in non-small cell lung cancer. The paper as a whole reports these results and caveats: Only roughly 15 patients were included in comparisons of baseline and follow-up blood repertoires. Ubiquitous expanded tumor TCRs showed up in blood more often at tumor resection than at routine follow-up. Confirming at a functional level the hypothesis that regional TCRs recognize regional mutations was considered to require additional single-cell paired TCR alpha and beta sequencing.

V is pared back by 3 bases and J by 2 bases, with 2 bases lying between the germline termini. CDR1 SGHRS and CDR2 YFSETQ are derived from the germline V gene. Spanning cysteine to phenylalanine, the CDR3 consists of 11 amino acids. Only CDR3 DNA remains: 33 bases, in frame from the first base. The protocol used for the library was 5' RACE. The reads were generated on a NextSeq 500. In the TCR library protocol, a unique molecular identifier was attached to each TCR cDNA molecule so that PCR and sequencing errors could be corrected. Processing in the source paper ran as follows. TCR identification, UMI-based error correction and CDR3 extraction were performed with Decombinator tools. Expanded TCRs were defined as those above a frequency of 2 per 1,000, corresponding to the top 1% of the tumor frequency distribution. Renyi diversity was calculated using the R vegan package after each repertoire was subsampled 100 times to 5,000 TCRs. To build CDR3 similarity networks, amino acid triplet string-kernel similarity was used, and CDR3s were connected when their pairwise similarity was above 0.82. TCRdb cleaned the public reads at Q25 with fastp, built clones with MiXCR and kept in-frame beta chains. Rows with one shared CDR3 protein collapse into an entry with the most common genes and DNA. The V and J calls were not made by the authors but by TCRdb's processing. This sample holds fewer than 150,000 distinct CDR3 sequences; roughly a tenth were observed only once. The ten largest clones capture 24% of the sample.

What the time point label conveys for this sample: blood at routine non-recurrence follow-up after resection. Without any cell sorting, TCR sequencing was performed on whole RNA extracted either from tumor and nontumor lung tissue or from cryopreserved PBMC samples. A patient was chosen for TCR sequencing only when enough RNA was available from at least two tumor regions. In regard to this clonotype: Its antigen specificity is not known. There are no base qualities to consult, and no much larger clone falls within one base.

This material consisted of PBMCs, taken at follow-up. The clonotype was recovered from a female donor with early-stage non-small cell lung cancer. The V and J genes are TRBV5-1 and TRBJ2-5, with the D gene not clear enough to name. The CDR3 sequence is CASSWQETQYF. The DNA sequence follows: TGCGCCAGCAGCTGGCAAGAGACCCAGTACTTC.